This T cell receptor beta chain stems from a study of graft-versus-host responses after intestinal transplantation. Study-level information: Those transplanted obtained multivisceral, liver-intestinal, or isolated intestinal grafts. Every recipient underwent anti-thymocyte globulin induction, then tacrolimus and steroids for two to four years. Study findings and constraints: Some GvH clones appeared in ileal mucosa or blood before recipient bone marrow. Some patients had graft-donor T cell macrochimerism, and their allografts showed high graft-versus-host to host-versus-graft clonal ratios.

The V segment lost 6 bases and the J segment 4 bases; nucleotides outside the gene matches: 5. Germline V CDR1 and CDR2: MDHEN, SYDVKM. The CDR3 has 13 residues. Graft tissue processing released intraepithelial and lamina propria lymphocytes. This table comes from immunoSEQ multiplex PCR, and its TCRdb copy is limited to in-frame clones, with some not included. The sample consists of about 63,000 clones, 75% to 90% of them appearing once. A note on this clone: What it binds is unknown.

Source: ileum tissue, taken 350 to 400 days after transplant. The receptor was derived from a human patient who received an intestinal transplant, so some T cells may come from the graft donor. V and J are TRBV28 and TRBJ2-5, with 7 bases fitting TRBD1. DNA for the CDR3: TGTGCCAGCAGCTTGGACAGGAGAGAGACCCAGTACTTC. It encodes CASSLDRRETQYF.